The next 11 T cell receptor beta chains were all read from a single sample in a study of breast tumors, draining lymph nodes, adjacent tissues. Axillary draining lymph nodes of breast cancer patients supplied the node samples. TCRdb reanalysed the multiplex PCR reads using MiXCR and keeps one entry per CDR3 protein. The table lists about 100,000 distinct CDR3 sequences, 21% of them singletons. The material sequenced was axillary lymph node tissue. The receptors were gathered from a female donor with breast cancer. Some clones in this sample may be carry-over from other donors' samples.

Concerning this clonotype: Likely a read error: the CDR3 ends without its conserved phenylalanine or tryptophan. This chain connects TRBV30 to TRBJ1-5; D perhaps matches TRBD1 (6 bases). Germline V gene lookup returns CDR1 GTSNPN and CDR2 SVGIG (reference sequence). Trimming pared 0 bases from V and 6 bases from J, leaving 9 bases between. The CDR3 covers 13 residues. The chain's CDR3 is CAWSVQGSQPQHS. In DNA form, the CDR3 reads TGTGCCTGGAGTGTACAGGGTTCTCAGCCCCAGCATTCT.

Comments on this clonotype: A much larger clonotype is one base distant, so this may be a read error. This chain joins TRBV4-1 and TRBJ1-2; D gene uncertain. CDR1 and CDR2 from the germline V gene are MGHRA and YSYEKL. This CDR3 is built from 12 residues. The CDR3: CGSSHGSYGYTF. The CDR3 nucleotides read TGCGGCAGCAGCCACGGGAGCTATGGCTACACCTTC.

This clonotype was seen at least ten times. CDR3: CASSFGQGIEKLFF. CDR3 sequence (DNA): TGTGCCAGCAGCTTTGGACAGGGGATTGAAAAACTGTTTTTT. The genes are TRBV7-9 and TRBJ1-4, with 9 bases matching TRBD1. In germline, CDR1 is SEHNR, CDR2 FQNEAQ (reference sequence). V was clipped by 3 bases and J by 7 bases; unmatched bases: 3. The CDR3 contains 14 residues.

As to this clonotype: A much larger clone differs by one base, so this may be a read error. V usage is TRBV27 and J usage is TRBJ1-2, with D possibly matching TRBD1 (5 bases). The CDR3 has 14 residues. Germline CDR1 reads MNHEY; CDR2 reads SMNVEV (reference sequence). Deletions cut 7 bases from V and 6 bases from J, with 18 bases between. In DNA form, the CDR3 reads TGTGCCAGCAAACAGGCCGAGAGGAGTAATGGCTACACCTTC. Residues: CASKQAERSNGYTF.

This clonotype was found many times. The chain employs TRBV6-5 and TRBJ1-6; unclear D gene. The germline V gene encodes CDR1 MNHEY and CDR2 SVGAGI. Trimming pared 0 bases from V and 10 bases from J, leaving 7 bases between. There are 13 residues in the CDR3. As DNA, the CDR3 is TGTGCCAGCAGTTACTCGAAGGGCTCACCCCTCCACTTT. This sequence encodes CASSYSKGSPLHF.

This clonotype was recorded at least ten times. V is TRBV2 and J is TRBJ1-6; tentative D call: TRBD1 (5 bases). V shed 6 bases and J shed 5 bases, with 14 bases lying between them. The CDR3 spans 15 residues. From germline, CDR1 is SNHLY and CDR2 FYNNEI. The CDR3 region is CASRRTPGNNSPLHF. CDR3 nucleotides: TGTGCCAGCAGGCGGACACCCGGGAATAATTCACCCCTCCACTTT. The full variable domain, completed using reference TRBV2 and TRBJ1-6, is EPEVTQTPSHQVTQMGQEVILRCVPISNHLYFYWYRQILGQKVEFLVSFYNNEISEKSEIFDDQFSVERPDGSNFTLKIRSTKLEDSAMYFCASRRTPGNNSPLHFGNGTRLTVT.

This clonotype was seen repeatedly, ten times or more. The rearrangement links TRBV10-3 to TRBJ1-2; TRBD1 matches at 9 bases. Trimming at V came to 10 bases and at J to 6 bases, leaving 9 bases not matched to a gene. CDR3 size: 13 residues. Germline lookup yields CDR1 ENHRY and CDR2 SYGVKD. The CDR3 loop is CATGGDRENGYTF. Here the CDR3 DNA reads TGTGCCACAGGCGGGGACAGGGAGAATGGCTACACCTTC.

Comment on this clonotype: A single base separates this from a much larger clone, so it may be a read error. The chain links TRBV6-1 to TRBJ1-6; D gene unclear. CDR3 size: 14 residues. With 6 bases removed from V and 10 bases from J, the gap between germline ends came to 16 bases. In germline, CDR1 is MNHNS, CDR2 SASEGT. The chain's CDR3 is CASSDRPTGSPLHF. CDR3 coding DNA: TGTGCCAGCAGCGACCGTCCCACCGGGTCACCCCTCCACTTT.

This clonotype showed up many times. This chain uses TRBV27 with TRBJ1-2; the match to TRBD1 covers 10 bases. Germline CDR1 reads MNHEY; CDR2 reads SMNVEV (reference sequence). The CDR3 sequence is 12 residues long. V lost 8 bases and J lost 8; bases outside the gene matches: 5. The DNA for the CDR3 is TGTGCCAGCCGGGACAGGGGCAAGGGCTACACCTTC. This codes for CASRDRGKGYTF.

This clonotype was counted at least ten times. V is TRBV29-1 and J is TRBJ2-3; D remains ambiguous. CDR3 size: 13 residues. V was pared by 3 bases and J by 2 bases, with 9 bases between. From germline, CDR1 is SQVTM and CDR2 ANQGSEA. CDR3 in amino acids: CSVDTVLTDTQYF. CDR3 coding DNA: TGCAGCGTTGATACAGTACTCACAGATACGCAGTATTTT.

CDR3 bases: TGTGCCAGCAGTTTATCCCGTGGGGACTATGGCTACACCTTC. It is translated as CASSLSRGDYGYTF. The chain recombines TRBV28 with TRBJ1-2; D not certain. Trimming cost V 1 base and J 3 bases, with 9 bases left between them. This CDR3 has 14 residues. Germline V lookup: CDR1 MDHEN, CDR2 SYDVKM.